The rows below give T cell receptor beta chains drawn from one sample of a study of post-analysis software for immune sequencing data. In TCRdb, the PCR reads were re-called with MiXCR into one record per CDR3 protein. The sample yields a few hundred thousand distinct CDR3 sequences, around 40% seen once. Source material: blood. These receptors all come from a girl between 10 and 17 years old with multiple sclerosis. Both conserved end residues are part of each CDR3. The D gene is left open where the match is weak. Size is stated for part of the rows, as once, few or many counts, or as a class when the clone is expanded.

size: few
J: TRBJ2-7
D: TRBD2
V: TRBV7-3
DNA: TGTGCCAGCAGCTTAACCGGGACTAGCGAGCAGTACTTC
CDR3: CASSLTGTSEQYF

size: many
J: TRBJ2-7
D: -
V: TRBV7-7
DNA: TGTGCTAGCAGCTTAGAACAGGGCTACGAGCAGTACTTC
CDR3: CASSLEQGYEQYF

size: -
J: TRBJ1-5
D: TRBD1
V: TRBV20-1
DNA: TGCAGTGCTTCGGACAGGGATGGCCCGTGGGGGAGTAATCAGCCCCAGCATTTT
CDR3: CSASDRDGPWGSNQPQHF

size: -
J: TRBJ2-5
D: TRBD2
V: TRBV7-7
DNA: TGTGCTAGCAGCCGAGGACTAGCCGGGGAGACCCAGTACTTC
CDR3: CASSRGLAGETQYF

size: -
J: TRBJ2-7
D: TRBD2
V: TRBV7-9
DNA: TGTGCCAGCAGCTCTAGCGGGCGCCCTCCCTACGAGCAGTACTTC
CDR3: CASSSSGRPPYEQYF

size: -
J: TRBJ2-7
D: TRBD1
V: TRBV7-9
DNA: TGTGCCAGCAGCTTAGGCGTCCGGACAGGGGGCCCCTACGAGCAGTACTTC
CDR3: CASSLGVRTGGPYEQYF

size: few
J: TRBJ2-7
D: TRBD1
V: TRBV20-1
DNA: TGCAGTGCTAGATCCACAGGGGTCGACGAGCAGTACTTC
CDR3: CSARSTGVDEQYF

size: few
J: TRBJ2-5
D: TRBD2
V: TRBV2
DNA: TGTGCCAGCAGTGTCCCTCCAGGGACTAGCGGGGAGACCCAGTACTTC
CDR3: CASSVPPGTSGETQYF

size: -
J: TRBJ1-1
D: -
V: TRBV5-1
DNA: TGCGCCAGCAGCTTGGAAAGTAGGGAGAACACTGAAGCTTTCTTT
CDR3: CASSLESRENTEAFF

size: -
J: TRBJ2-7
D: TRBD2
V: TRBV12-3/TRBV12-4
DNA: TGTGCCAGCAGAAAAACCGGGACTAGCGGGAGGACCCCCTACGAGCAGTACTTC
CDR3: CASRKTGTSGRTPYEQYF

size: -
J: TRBJ2-5
D: TRBD2
V: TRBV5-1
DNA: TGCGCCAGCAGCTTGGCGACTGGACTAGCGGAAGAGACCCAGTACTTC
CDR3: CASSLATGLAEETQYF

size: -
J: TRBJ2-2
D: TRBD2
V: TRBV20-1
DNA: TGCAGTGCTAGAGATAGGAGACTAGCCAACACCGGGGAGCTGTTTTTT
CDR3: CSARDRRLANTGELFF

size: few
J: TRBJ2-7
D: TRBD2
V: TRBV6-5
DNA: TGTGCCAGCAGTTATGAGCGGGAGCGGACTTACGAGCAGTACTTC
CDR3: CASSYERERTYEQYF

size: -
J: TRBJ2-3
D: TRBD2
V: TRBV20-1
DNA: TGCAGTGCTAGACGCACCGGGAGGCACACAGATACGCAGTATTTT
CDR3: CSARRTGRHTDTQYF

size: few
J: TRBJ2-2
D: TRBD1
V: TRBV4-2
DNA: TGTGCCAGCAGCCTTCCGACAGGGTGGTCCGGGGAGCTGTTTTTT
CDR3: CASSLPTGWSGELFF

size: -
J: TRBJ2-4
D: TRBD1
V: TRBV5-5
DNA: TGTGCCAGCAGCCCACGGGACAGGAAATACATTCAGTACTTC
CDR3: CASSPRDRKYIQYF

size: many
J: TRBJ2-7
D: TRBD2
V: TRBV3-1
DNA: TGTGCCAGCAGCCAAGCGGGAGGCTCCTACGAGCAGTACTTC
CDR3: CASSQAGGSYEQYF

size: -
J: TRBJ1-4
D: TRBD1
V: TRBV10-3
DNA: TGTGCCATCGGCGGGACAGGGGTTGAAAAACTGTTTTTT
CDR3: CAIGGTGVEKLFF

size: few
J: TRBJ2-3
D: -
V: TRBV6-2/TRBV6-3
DNA: TGTGCCAGCAGACGGGACTTTCTAGGCACAGATACGCAGTATTTT
CDR3: CASRRDFLGTDTQYF

size: -
J: TRBJ1-6
D: -
V: TRBV19
DNA: TGTGCCAGTAGCGGACAGTTGGGATCCTATAATTCACCCCTCCACTTT
CDR3: CASSGQLGSYNSPLHF

size: -
J: TRBJ2-1
D: TRBD2
V: TRBV4-1
DNA: TGCGCCAGCAGCCAAGCTCCTAGCGGGACATCCTACAATGAGCAGTTCTTC
CDR3: CASSQAPSGTSYNEQFF

size: -
J: TRBJ2-3
D: -
V: TRBV12-3/TRBV12-4
DNA: TGTGCCAGCAGGGCCTCGGAAGCTCATACGCAGTATTTT
CDR3: CASRASEAHTQYF

size: -
J: TRBJ2-7
D: -
V: TRBV7-2
DNA: TGTGCCAGCAGCTTCTCGCGGGTTACCTCCTACGAGCAGTACTTC
CDR3: CASSFSRVTSYEQYF

size: -
J: TRBJ2-1
D: -
V: TRBV13
DNA: TGTGCCAGCAAGCTCGGCAGGGGTGCCTACAATGAGCAGTTCTTC
CDR3: CASKLGRGAYNEQFF

size: -
J: TRBJ2-1
D: -
V: TRBV5-1
DNA: TGTGCCAGCAGCCCGAATATCTACAATGAGCAGTTCTTC
CDR3: CASSPNIYNEQFF

size: -
J: TRBJ2-7
D: TRBD2
V: TRBV9
DNA: TGTGCCAGCAGCCCCGGGACTAGCGACCCTAGCTCCTACGAGCAGTACTTC
CDR3: CASSPGTSDPSSYEQYF

size: once
J: TRBJ1-6
D: -
V: TRBV27
DNA: TGTGCCAGCAGTCCTCGTAACTATAATTCACCCCTCCACTTT
CDR3: CASSPRNYNSPLHF

size: few
J: TRBJ2-5
D: TRBD2
V: TRBV12-3/TRBV12-4
DNA: TGTGCCAGCAGTTCGAGCGGGGTGGGGTACCAAGAGACCCAGTACTTC
CDR3: CASSSSGVGYQETQYF

size: -
J: TRBJ2-7
D: -
V: TRBV5-1
DNA: TGCGCCAGCAGCCCTCCGGGGTATCGAGACTTGTACTACGAGCAGTACTTC
CDR3: CASSPPGYRDLYYEQYF

size: -
J: TRBJ2-1
D: TRBD2
V: TRBV11-2
DNA: TGTGCCAGCAATCGGGCTAGCGGGAGGAATGAGCAGTTCTTC
CDR3: CASNRASGRNEQFF

size: -
J: TRBJ1-4
D: -
V: TRBV7-2
DNA: TGTGCCAGCAGCTATCTCCGTAACGAAAAGCTGTTTTTT
CDR3: CASSYLRNEKLFF

size: -
J: TRBJ1-1
D: TRBD1
V: TRBV20-1
DNA: TGCAGTGCTAGAGACCCACAGGGGCATGGAACTGAAGCTTTCTTT
CDR3: CSARDPQGHGTEAFF

size: -
J: TRBJ2-3
D: -
V: TRBV15
DNA: TGTGCCACCAGCAGAGATCTTCCGGATACGCAGTATTTT
CDR3: CATSRDLPDTQYF

size: -
J: TRBJ1-5
D: -
V: TRBV12-3/TRBV12-4
DNA: TGTGCCAGCAGTTCGAGGGTCCTGGCGAAGCCCCAGCATTTT
CDR3: CASSSRVLAKPQHF

size: few
J: TRBJ2-1
D: TRBD1
V: TRBV7-9
DNA: TGTGCCAGCAGCCGCCTACAGGGGGGTTACAATGAGCAGTTCTTC
CDR3: CASSRLQGGYNEQFF

size: -
J: TRBJ2-7
D: TRBD2
V: TRBV12-3/TRBV12-4
DNA: TGTGCCAGCAGTCGGGGGGAGACGGGACCCTACGAGCAGTACTTC
CDR3: CASSRGETGPYEQYF

size: -
J: TRBJ2-5
D: TRBD2
V: TRBV5-1
DNA: TGCGCCAGCAGCAATGTAGCGGGAGGACGAGCGACCCAGTACTTC
CDR3: CASSNVAGGRATQYF

size: -
J: TRBJ1-4
D: -
V: TRBV6-5
DNA: TGTGCCAGCAGTTACTTCGTGACCAAAAAGCGGGAAAAACTGTTTTTT
CDR3: CASSYFVTKKREKLFF

size: -
J: TRBJ1-2
D: -
V: TRBV4-2
DNA: TGTGCCAGCAGCCAAGATTCCTTAGGGGCATCAGGTCGTGGCTACACCTTC
CDR3: CASSQDSLGASGRGYTF

size: -
J: TRBJ2-7
D: -
V: TRBV7-2
DNA: TGTGCCAGCAGCCAACAGAGCTACGAGCAGTACTTC
CDR3: CASSQQSYEQYF

size: -
J: TRBJ2-7
D: -
V: TRBV5-1
DNA: TGCGCCCGCAGCAGGGGACCCGCAGAGGAGTACTTC
CDR3: CARSRGPAEEYF

size: -
J: TRBJ2-3
D: TRBD1
V: TRBV5-1
DNA: TGCGCCAGCAGCTTGCATGGGACAGGGGAAACAGATACGCAGTATTTT
CDR3: CASSLHGTGETDTQYF

size: -
J: TRBJ1-2
D: -
V: TRBV12-3/TRBV12-4
DNA: TGTGCCAGCAGTTTAGCGAACCAGGGGAGAAGTGGCTACACCTTC
CDR3: CASSLANQGRSGYTF

size: -
J: TRBJ1-5
D: TRBD1
V: TRBV6-5
DNA: TGTGCCAGCAGAACACTGACAGGGAAGTCAGATCAGCCCCAGCATTTT
CDR3: CASRTLTGKSDQPQHF

size: -
J: TRBJ2-5
D: -
V: TRBV4-3
DNA: TGCGCCAGCAGCCAAGGGGAGCGGGAGACCCAGTACTTC
CDR3: CASSQGERETQYF

size: -
J: TRBJ2-1
D: TRBD2
V: TRBV2
DNA: TGTGCCAGCAGTGAAGTCCCTAGCGGAGGTTACAATGAGCAGTTCTTC
CDR3: CASSEVPSGGYNEQFF